Described below is a single T cell receptor (beta chain) sequence and its context. Its antigen is unidentified. CDR1 and CDR2 (germline): LNHDA, SQIVND (reference sequence). Unmatched junction bases numbered 2, after V lost 3 bases and J lost 6 bases. This CDR3 contains 14 residues. The entry originates in a study of T cell responses to AZD1222 COVID-19 vaccine. Whole-study findings and limits: Per reports, nearly half of all spike-specific TCRs target regions that are unmutated in variants. It should be noted that donors were predominantly white British and more often female, and clonal diversity was possibly underestimated.

Sequenced by immunoSEQ multiplex PCR; TCRdb stores in-frame clones only, minus some. The repertoire holds about 98,000 clones, with approximately 86% as singletons. The chain couples TRBV19 to TRBJ2-1, with 10 bases that match TRBD2. The clonotype was recovered from an adult in good health. The specimen was peripheral blood, collected on day 0 of MenACWY control vaccination. CDR3 region: CASSILAGGNEQFF. In nucleotides, the CDR3 is TGTGCCAGTAGTATTTTAGCGGGAGGCAATGAGCAGTTCTTC.